This section outlines one T cell receptor beta chain sequence together with its context. This clone was seen once. What antigen it recognizes has not been identified. Base qualities were left out, and no much larger clone turns up one base away. Other DNA sequences from this sample encode an identical CDR3 as well. Each collaborating institution followed its own protocols to collect whole blood in K2EDTA tubes. For TCRbeta analysis, collaborators shipped samples as frozen whole blood, isolated PBMCs, or DNA extracted from either of those sample types. The data stem from a study of blood T cell repertoires in COVID-19 (dated by TCRdb to about 2020). Background for the entire study: Collaborator samples came from the United States, Italy and Spain and covered acute and convalescent phases of COVID-19. The material from the prospective study consisted of cDNA or gDNA derived from T cells, B-cell-depleted T cells, or PBMCs. The dataset comprised deeply sampled blood TCRbeta repertoires from subjects exposed to, actively infected with, or recovered from COVID-19. The repertoires were released in a freely available public database meant as a resource for research on the immune response to SARS-CoV-2. The samples were drawn from the first 160 participants of the ongoing ImmuneRACE study and from 950 to 1,500 subjects provided by 6 global collaborators. Nearly every sample came with metadata listing a de-identified subject ID, COVID-19 status, age in years and sex. HLA class I and class II types, where available, came from metadata supplied by the sample provider rather than from assay-based typing.

CDR1 and CDR2 were assigned from the germline V gene (reference sequence) as LNHDA and SQIVND. Taken from cysteine to phenylalanine, the CDR3 has 13 residues. Kept here is only the CDR3 DNA, which spans 39 bases and is read in frame from base 1. V is clipped by 2 bases and J by 5 bases, and the sequence between their germline boundaries is 9 bases long. Overall results and qualifications from the work: The quantity of clinical and demographic metadata differed by source and by participant and was supplied without curation.

TCRbeta CDR3 regions were amplified from genomic DNA by means of the immunoSEQ Assay, a bias-controlled multiplex PCR. On the authors' methods: The number of nucleated cells in each sample was estimated from the amplification of reference gene primers within the assay. Sequence reads were collapsed and filtered to measure the absolute abundance of every unique TCRbeta CDR3 rearrangement. For each sample, productive Simpson clonality was calculated by taking the square root of Simpson's diversity index across productive rearrangements. TCRdb obtained this table from immuneACCESS and retained in-frame rearrangements with V and J assigned. These tables miss some clones; where compared with another copy, unresolved V genes account for less than half of the shortfall, and the remainder is unexplained. Clonal size and the V and J genes are those of that table, whereas D and trimming came from the DNA. Recorded for this sample are approximately 470,000 clones; approximately 85% of them occurred a single time. Together, the top ten hold 3.2% of the sample.

The V gene is TRBV19 and the J gene is TRBJ2-5; the D gene is possibly TRBD1, with 6 bases matching. The origin of this receptor is a human donor in a cohort sampled during active COVID-19. What was sequenced was peripheral blood. CDR3 reads: CASSITGSETQYF. The base sequence is TGTGCCAGTAGTATAACAGGGTCGGAGACCCAGTACTTC.